The next 29 T cell receptor beta chains were all read from a single sample in a study of blood T cell repertoires in COVID-19. Sequencing used immunoSEQ multiplex PCR; TCRdb keeps in-frame clones, though not all of them. The sample consists of 100,000 to 150,000 clones, approximately 81% of them appearing once. The specimen was peripheral blood. These TCRs come from a man in his 60s with acute or convalescent COVID-19.

V is TRBV19 and J is TRBJ2-3; 14 nucleotides agree with TRBD2. The V gene end was trimmed by 5 bases and the J gene end by 1 base; junction bases not matched to a gene: 2. Germline CDR1 reads LNHDA; CDR2 reads SQIVND (reference sequence). The CDR3 runs to 16 residues. This chain's CDR3 is CASSAGLAGGTDTQYF. The CDR3 DNA follows: TGTGCCAGTAGTGCGGGACTAGCGGGGGGCACAGATACGCAGTATTTT.

V gene TRBV24-1 combines with J gene TRBJ1-5; 8 nucleotides agree with TRBD1. The V segment lost 5 bases and the J segment 5 bases; nucleotides outside the gene matches: 4. The CDR3 runs to 14 residues. The V gene's germline CDR1 is KGHDR and CDR2 SFDVKD. The chain's CDR3 is CATSGRGPDQPQHF. Here the CDR3 DNA reads TGTGCCACCAGTGGCAGGGGGCCCGATCAGCCCCAGCATTTT.

The chain uses TRBV10-3 and TRBJ2-5, with 11 bases that match TRBD1. The V gene's germline CDR1 is ENHRY and CDR2 SYGVKD. The V segment lost 4 bases and the J segment 5 bases; nucleotides outside the gene matches: 3. The CDR3 length is 14 residues. CDR3 loop: CAISGTGGRETQYF. As DNA, the CDR3 is TGTGCCATCAGTGGGACAGGGGGCAGGGAGACCCAGTACTTC.

CDR3 nucleotides: TGTGCCAGCAGCTCCGGGACAGGGGACCCTCACTATGGCTACACCTTC. Encoded protein: CASSSGTGDPHYGYTF. This chain links TRBV2 with TRBJ1-2; 10 nucleotides align to TRBD1. The CDR3 runs 16 residues. V was pared by 6 bases and J by 3 bases, with 10 bases of the junction left unmatched. Germline-derived CDR1 and CDR2 are SNHLY and FYNNEI.

The chain has TRBV4-2 and TRBJ1-2; D might be TRBD1 (5 bases). Trimming stripped 2 bases from V and 3 bases from J, with 10 bases between. Germline CDR1 and CDR2: LGHNA and YNFKEQ. This CDR3 region has 14 residues. The CDR3 loop is CASSQSGADYGYTF. CDR3 DNA sequence: TGTGCCAGCAGCCAAAGTGGGGCAGACTATGGCTACACCTTC.

Worth noting for this clone: Additional DNA sequences in this sample encode the identical CDR3. The chain is built from TRBV5-1 and TRBJ1-1, with 7 bases matching TRBD1. The CDR3 covers 14 residues. In germline, CDR1 is SGHRS, CDR2 YFSETQ. The V and J ends lost 3 bases and 4 bases, in that order; junction bases with no gene match: 6. CDR3: CASSSEQGFTEAFF. The CDR3 region has the DNA TGCGCCAGCAGCTCCGAACAGGGGTTCACTGAAGCTTTCTTT.

The gene calls are TRBV7-9 and TRBJ2-5, with 9 bases fitting TRBD1. From germline, CDR1 is SEHNR and CDR2 FQNEAQ (reference sequence). The CDR3 runs to 19 residues. V lost 5 bases, J lost 4 bases, and 20 bases stayed unmatched. The CDR3 is CASSHRRGQGFLVGETQYF. For the CDR3, the DNA is TGTGCCAGCAGCCACCGCAGGGGACAGGGATTTTTGGTTGGAGAGACCCAGTACTTC.

This clone was recorded only once. The chain recombines TRBV30 with TRBJ2-1, with unresolved D. Germline V gives CDR1 GTSNPN, CDR2 SVGIG (reference sequence). There are 15 residues in the CDR3. Trimming shortened V by 2 bases and J by 3 bases, and 14 bases separated the two germline ends. CDR3 DNA: TGTGCCTGGAGTCATTCGCGAGGCATCTACAATGAGCAGTTCTTC. Translation gives CAWSHSRGIYNEQFF.

Notes on this clone: The same CDR3 also results from other DNA sequences found in this sample. The chain links TRBV15 to TRBJ2-2; the D is unclear. CDR1 is LNHNV and CDR2 is YYDKDF in the germline V gene (reference sequence). Trimming cost V 8 bases and J 0 bases, with 4 bases left between them. CDR3 length: 12 amino acids. The CDR3 region is CATEANTGELFF. The CDR3 DNA is TGTGCCACCGAGGCGAACACCGGGGAGCTGTTTTTT.

CDR3 coding DNA: TGTGCCAGCAGTCTAGCGGGAGTGAGCAATCAGCCCCAGCATTTT. Encoded protein: CASSLAGVSNQPQHF. The chain couples TRBV6-6 to TRBJ1-5; D is unclear. Germline V lookup: CDR1 MNHNY, CDR2 SVGAGI (reference sequence). Trimming left V 5 bases short and J 1 base short, with 12 bases between. The CDR3 is made up of 15 amino acids.

The gene calls are TRBV6-5 and TRBJ2-1, with a weak D call TRBD1 (5 bases). Germline V gives CDR1 MNHEY, CDR2 SVGAGI. This CDR3 is 16 amino acids long. V lost 0 bases and J 11 bases, leaving 20 bases between the germline ends. In nucleotides, the CDR3 is TGTGCCAGCAGTTACTCGTTACAGGTTAATACAATGAAGCAGTTCTTC. Its protein product is CASSYSLQVNTMKQFF.

J is TRBJ2-1 and V is TRBV30; 10 bases agree with TRBD2. With 1 base clipped from V and 2 bases from J, the junction kept 2 bases outside the gene matches. The CDR3 runs 15 residues. CDR1 GTSNPN and CDR2 SVGIG come from the germline V gene (reference sequence). CDR3 loop: CAWSGSGRAYNEQFF. DNA for the CDR3: TGTGCCTGGAGTGGCAGCGGGAGGGCCTACAATGAGCAGTTCTTC. Combining the CDR3 with reference TRBV30 and TRBJ2-1 gives the whole variable domain SQTIHQWPATLVQPVGSPLSLECTVEGTSNPNLYWYRQAAGRGLQLLFYSVGIGQISSEVPQNLSASRPQDRQFILSSKKLLLSDSGFYLCAWSGSGRAYNEQFFGPGTRLTVL.

V usage is TRBV20-1 and J usage is TRBJ2-4, with 10 bases fitting TRBD2. With V trimmed by 3 bases and J by 7 bases, 6 bases remained unmatched. The CDR3 contains 14 residues. CDR1 and CDR2 (germline): DFQATT, SNEGSKA (reference sequence). This chain's CDR3 is CSASSGGMMNIQYF. As DNA, the CDR3 is TGCAGTGCTAGTAGCGGGGGGATGATGAACATTCAGTACTTC.

The V gene is TRBV5-1, the J gene TRBJ2-4; TRBD1 agrees at 10 bases. Looked up from germline, CDR1 is SGHRS and CDR2 is YFSETQ. V lost 4 bases to trimming and J lost 8 bases; unmatched junction nucleotides: 3. This CDR3 comprises 13 residues. CDR3 DNA: TGCGCCAGCAGCCGGGACAGGGGTGACATTCAGTACTTC. This translates into CASSRDRGDIQYF.

This CDR3 reads CASSDRVSYNEQFF. CDR3 nucleotides: TGTGCCAGCAGCGACAGGGTTTCCTACAATGAGCAGTTCTTC. This chain joins TRBV6-5 and TRBJ2-1; 7 bases agree with TRBD1. The CDR3 runs to 14 residues. CDR1 is MNHEY, CDR2 SVGAGI, per germline. After removal of 6 bases from V and 1 base from J, the junction contained 3 bases not matched to a gene.

This clone has only a few counts. V is TRBV4-2 and J is TRBJ1-1; TRBD1 matches at 8 bases. Looked up from germline, CDR1 is LGHNA and CDR2 is YNFKEQ. The trim removed 5 bases at V and 0 bases at J, leaving 5 bases unmatched. The CDR3 is 15 residues long. CDR3 protein: CASSSSGGLNTEAFF. The CDR3 DNA is TGTGCCAGCAGCTCGTCAGGGGGCTTGAACACTGAAGCTTTCTTT.

The CDR3 DNA is TGTGCCACCAGAATAGCGGGAGGGCAGCAGTTCTTC. Translation: CATRIAGGQQFF. V usage is TRBV24-1 and J usage is TRBJ2-1; 11 nucleotides line up with TRBD2. There are 12 residues in the CDR3. Germline CDR1 and CDR2: KGHDR and SFDVKD. Unmatched junction bases numbered 3, after V lost 7 bases and J lost 11 bases.

This chain links TRBV11-2 with TRBJ2-2; possibly TRBD1 for D (6 bases). The germline V gene encodes CDR1 SGHAT and CDR2 FQNNGV. This CDR3 has 17 amino acids. The ends were cut back, 1 base at V and 7 bases at J, with 19 bases in the middle. CDR3 sequence (DNA): TGTGCCAGCAGCTTAGTGGGGGCGGCAGGGGTGCGCGGGGAGCTGTTTTTT. The encoded protein is CASSLVGAAGVRGELFF.

CDR3 bases: TGTGCCAGTAGTTCAAACAGGGGTAGGAACACTGAAGCTTTCTTT. This gives the protein CASSSNRGRNTEAFF. This chain links TRBV19 with TRBJ1-1, with 7 nucleotides matching TRBD1. The CDR3 runs 15 residues. Germline loops: CDR1 LNHDA, CDR2 SQIVND (reference sequence). With 5 bases clipped from V and 1 base from J, the junction kept 7 bases outside the gene matches.

This chain uses TRBV7-6 with TRBJ2-3, with TRBD1 as a possible D gene (6 bases). The V end was cut by 4 bases, the J end by 1 base, with 18 bases between. The CDR3 is 17 amino acids. Germline loops: CDR1 SGHVS, CDR2 FNYEAQ. This CDR3 is CASSSYLVGGGTDTQYF. DNA for the CDR3: TGTGCCAGCAGCTCATACCTTGTAGGGGGAGGCACAGATACGCAGTATTTT.

J is TRBJ2-1 and V is TRBV5-1, with TRBD1 matching 9 bases. The CDR3 spans 15 residues. Germline-derived CDR1 and CDR2 are SGHRS and YFSETQ. The trim removed 5 bases at V and 3 bases at J, leaving 6 bases unmatched. CDR3 loop: CASREPGQGYNEQFF. For the CDR3, the DNA is TGCGCCAGCAGGGAACCGGGACAGGGCTACAATGAGCAGTTCTTC.

This rearrangement joins TRBV2 to TRBJ2-1; 10 nucleotides match TRBD2. CDR3 size: 15 residues. Trimming at V came to 3 bases and at J to 9 bases, leaving 8 bases not matched to a gene. Germline V gene sequence: CDR1 SNHLY, CDR2 FYNNEI. The CDR3 loop reads CASSEQRGGQGEQFF. Here the CDR3 DNA reads TGTGCCAGCAGTGAGCAGCGGGGGGGGCAAGGTGAGCAGTTCTTC.

J is TRBJ2-3 and V is TRBV7-7, with D perhaps matching TRBD1 (6 bases). CDR3 length: 15 residues. V lost 1 base, J lost 0 bases, and 8 bases lay in between. The V gene's germline CDR1 is SSHAT and CDR2 FNYEAQ (reference sequence). The chain's CDR3 is CASSLGQGSTDTQYF. The CDR3 DNA reads TGTGCCAGCAGCTTAGGGCAGGGGAGCACAGATACGCAGTATTTT.

The gene calls are TRBV18 and TRBJ1-5; no reliable D call. Germline-derived CDR1 and CDR2 are KGHSH and LQKENI. The CDR3 runs to 14 residues. V lost 4 bases to trimming and J lost 1 base, with 8 bases between them. The CDR3 DNA is TGTGCCAGCTCACTCGGGAGCAGCAATCAGCCCCAGCATTTT. It is translated as CASSLGSSNQPQHF.

The V call is TRBV11-3, the J call TRBJ2-2; 10 bases match TRBD1. The CDR3 extends over 16 amino acids. The V gene end was trimmed by 5 bases and the J gene end by 4 bases; junction bases not matched to a gene: 7. Germline CDR1 and CDR2: SGHNT and YENEEA. The CDR3 spells CASSPRQGASTGELFF. CDR3 sequence (DNA): TGTGCCAGCAGCCCGAGACAGGGGGCCAGCACCGGGGAGCTGTTTTTT.

V is TRBV30 and J is TRBJ1-6; TRBD1 is a possible D gene (5 bases). Trimming removed 8 bases from V and 9 bases from J, with 17 bases in between. CDR3 length: 13 residues. Germline V CDR1 and CDR2: GTSNPN, SVGIG (reference sequence). The CDR3 DNA follows: TGTGCCGGGGGACCGGGGGAATTTTCACCCCTCCACTTT. The encoded protein is CAGGPGEFSPLHF. The full variable domain, completed using reference TRBV30 and TRBJ1-6, is SQTIHQWPATLVQPVGSPLSLECTVEGTSNPNLYWYRQAAGRGLQLLFYSVGIGQISSEVPQNLSASRPQDRQFILSSKKLLLSDSGFYLCAGGPGEFSPLHFGNGTRLTVT.

In its sample, this clone was seen many times. The chain combines TRBV18 with TRBJ2-7; TRBD2 agrees at 8 bases. The CDR3 loop spans 12 amino acids. Trimming took 5 bases from V and 5 from J; bases not matched to a gene: 2. Per the germline V gene, CDR1 is KGHSH and CDR2 is LQKENI. The CDR3 region has the DNA TGTGCCAGCTCAACGGGGGGGAACGAGCAGTACTTC. Translation: CASSTGGNEQYF.

This clone was counted a single time. The chain uses TRBV6-5 and TRBJ1-5; 7 bases align to TRBD1. The CDR3 sequence is 15 residues long. V shed 6 bases and J 3 bases; nucleotides not matched to a gene: 8. Germline V gene lookup returns CDR1 MNHEY and CDR2 SVGAGI. The CDR3 loop is CASRPRDSSNQPQHF. CDR3 coding DNA: TGTGCCAGCAGACCGAGGGACAGCTCCAATCAGCCCCAGCATTTT.

The chain uses TRBV12-5 and TRBJ2-7, with TRBD1 matching over 8 bases. Looked up from germline, CDR1 is LGHNT and CDR2 is FRNRAP. With V trimmed by 6 bases and J by 3 bases, 10 bases remained unmatched. The CDR3 length is 15 residues. As DNA, the CDR3 is TGTGCTAGTGGGGGACCGGGACAGGAAATCTACGAGCAGTACTTC. It yields the protein CASGGPGQEIYEQYF. Full variable domain (outside the CDR3, taken from reference TRBV12-5 and TRBJ2-7): DARVTQTPRHKVTEMGQEVTMRCQPILGHNTVFWYRQTMMQGLELLAYFRNRAPLDDSGMPKDRFSAEMPDATLATLKIQPSEPRDSAVYFCASGGPGQEIYEQYFGPGTRLTVT.